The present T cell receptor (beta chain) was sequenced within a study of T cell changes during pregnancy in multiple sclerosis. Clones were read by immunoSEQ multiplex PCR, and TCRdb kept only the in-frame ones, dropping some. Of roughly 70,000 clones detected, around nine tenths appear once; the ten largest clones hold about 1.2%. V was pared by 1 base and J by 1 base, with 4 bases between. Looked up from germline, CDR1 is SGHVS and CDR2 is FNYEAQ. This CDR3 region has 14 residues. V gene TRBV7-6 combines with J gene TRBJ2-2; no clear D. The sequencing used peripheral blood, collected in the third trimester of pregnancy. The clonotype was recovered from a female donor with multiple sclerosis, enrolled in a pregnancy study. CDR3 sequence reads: CASSLGQNTGELFF. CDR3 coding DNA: TGTGCCAGCAGCTTAGGTCAGAACACCGGGGAGCTGTTTTTT.